This TCR beta chain came from a study of blood T cells in healthy people across ages. Study background: With template switching, about one barcoded beta molecule was captured per two T cells. General study findings and limits: Expanded clonotype changes were possibly confounded by unknown donor CMV status. Donors of long life had a larger count of naive CD4+ cells and greater diversity than aged donors.

Germline CDR1 reads LGHDT; CDR2 reads YNNKEL (reference sequence). The V end lost 4 bases, the J end lost 0 bases, and 13 bases lay between the germline ends. This CDR3 is 17 amino acids long. A second PCR, run for roughly 7 to 12 cycles, used a sample-barcoded 5' primer plus a J-beta primer mix. MiXCR, run by TCRdb on the 5' RACE reads, gives a single entry per CDR3 protein. The sample includes 650,000 to 950,000 distinct CDR3 sequences, approximately 44% of them seen just once. On this clonotype itself: The antigen is undetermined.

The TCR was taken from a man aged 60 to 75 in good health. The rearrangement joins TRBV3-1 to TRBJ2-6; D might be TRBD1 (6 bases). The material sequenced was blood. CDR3 nucleotide sequence: TGTGCCAGCAGCCCTGGGACATATAGCTCTGGGGCCAACGTCCTGACTTTC. It encodes CASSPGTYSSGANVLTF.